This TCR beta chain comes out of a study of graft-versus-host responses after intestinal transplantation. Study-level information: Among the recipients, transplants were multivisceral, liver-intestinal, or isolated intestinal.

Study results and caveats: Recipient marrow contained GvH clones, some of which appeared first in ileum or blood. When patients had graft-donor T cell macrochimerism, their allografts held high graft-versus-host to host-versus-graft clonal ratios.

The CDR3 has 14 residues. Trimming cost V 6 bases and J 1 base, with 12 bases left between them. Germline V CDR1 and CDR2: MNHEY, SVGAGI. The protocol was immunoSEQ multiplex PCR, while the TCRdb copy is restricted to in-frame clones and leaves out a portion. The sample carries 110,000 to 150,000 clones, about nine tenths recorded once. Concerning this clone itself: Its cognate antigen is unknown.

The rearrangement links TRBV6-5 to TRBJ1-1; D is perhaps TRBD1 (5 bases). The sequencing here drew on unstimulated CD4+ T cells sorted from spleen or lymph node cells, taken before intestinal transplant. This clonotype was obtained from a human donor who received an intestinal transplant. For the CDR3, the DNA is TGTGCCAGCAGCGGATTCACAGGGAACACTGAAGCTTTCTTT. Translated: CASSGFTGNTEAFF.